Sequencing of this TCR beta chain was carried out in a study of T-cell reconstitution after alpha-beta-depleted transplantation in children. Regarding the study as a whole: Several hundred expanded graft clones reportedly gave rise to the alpha-beta T cells present about two months after transplant. Surviving recipient T cells and intrathymic progenitors accounted for some patients' high TCRbeta diversity at day 60. It was newly produced T cells that mostly accounted for T-cell counts and diversity one year after transplant.

Preparation of the TCRbeta library involved a method that used unique molecular identifiers. TCRdb ran MiXCR on the PCR reads and lists one entry per CDR3 protein. The data hold approximately 980,000 distinct CDR3 sequences, with roughly 29% observed a single time. This clonotype appeared a few times. Its antigen is currently unknown. The clonotype originates from a boy in the first two years of life who had a stem cell transplant for SCID, so the T cells may come from the graft donor. The sequences come from PBMCs, mostly from graft donor cells, collected 360 days after TCRalphabeta/CD19-depleted stem cell transplant.

The CDR3 loop is CATSRKLAGSYQETQYF. The CDR3 bases are TGTGCCACCAGCAGAAAACTAGCGGGGTCATACCAAGAGACCCAGTACTTC. The genes are TRBV15 and TRBJ2-5, with 10 bases matching TRBD2. With 2 bases clipped from V and 0 bases from J, the junction kept 6 bases outside the gene matches. Germline V lookup: CDR1 LNHNV, CDR2 YYDKDF (reference sequence). The CDR3 has 17 residues.